These 31 T cell receptor beta chains were sequenced from one sample in a study of T cell repertoires in cytomegalovirus infection. TCRdb used MiXCR to reprocess the reads, holding one entry per CDR3 protein. The data show approximately 250,000 distinct CDR3 sequences, with roughly an eighth seen just once and 1.5% to 2% held by the top ten. Material for sequencing was PBMCs. These receptors were collected from a human donor in good health (CMV status not recorded). Some clones in this sample may be carry-over from other donors' samples.

The table lists this clonotype with many counts. This chain uses TRBV12-3 or TRBV12-4 with TRBJ2-7; 11 nucleotides line up with TRBD2. With V trimmed by 3 bases and J by 3 bases, 10 bases remained unmatched. This CDR3 spans 17 amino acids. CDR3 nucleotide sequence: TGTGCCAGCAGTTTTCCCTTAGCGGGAGGGCCGGTCTACGAGCAGTACTTC. Encoded protein: CASSFPLAGGPVYEQYF.

This clonotype was detected only a few times. V is TRBV29-1 and J is TRBJ2-3; D uncertain. Germline V CDR1 and CDR2: SQVTM, ANQGSEA. CDR3 length: 12 residues. The V end lost 7 bases, the J end lost 0 bases, and 8 bases lay between the germline ends. CDR3 sequence reads: CSALTSTDTQYF. DNA for the CDR3: TGCAGCGCCCTTACTAGCACAGATACGCAGTATTTT.

This clonotype was picked up many times. This chain uses TRBV18 with TRBJ1-5; no firm D call. This CDR3 comprises 15 residues. CDR1 and CDR2 (germline): KGHSH, LQKENI. The V end lost 2 bases, the J end lost 1 base, and 9 bases lay between the germline ends. DNA for the CDR3: TGTGCCAGCTCACCAGCTCAGCAGAGCAATCAGCCCCAGCATTTT. Its translation is CASSPAQQSNQPQHF.

This clonotype was detected ten times or more. V is TRBV7-8 and J is TRBJ2-3; D unresolved. Trimming removed 4 bases at V and 3 bases at J, with 8 bases between. In germline, CDR1 is SGHVS, CDR2 FQNEAQ. This CDR3 spans 13 amino acids. The CDR3 sequence is CASSSPLTDTQYF. For the CDR3, the DNA is TGTGCCAGCAGCTCGCCTCTAACAGATACGCAGTATTTT.

This clonotype was counted between two and nine times. The gene calls are TRBV30 and TRBJ1-1; a possible D gene is TRBD1 (6 bases). CDR3 size: 14 residues. CDR1 is GTSNPN, CDR2 SVGIG, per germline (reference sequence). Between the trimmed V and J ends, which lost 0 bases and 2 bases, there was a span of 10 bases. The CDR3 loop is CAWSVGGSNTEAFF. The CDR3 DNA is TGTGCCTGGAGTGTTGGGGGCAGCAACACTGAAGCTTTCTTT.

Ten or more counts support this clonotype. The chain combines TRBV4-3 with TRBJ2-3; 10 positions agree with TRBD1. Germline V gene data show CDR1 as LGHNA and CDR2 as YSLEER. After removal of 0 bases from V and 6 bases from J, the junction contained 9 bases not matched to a gene. The CDR3 covers 17 residues. CDR3 sequence: CASSQELGGQGIDTQYF. CDR3 coding DNA: TGCGCCAGCAGCCAAGAGTTGGGGGGACAGGGGATTGATACGCAGTATTTT.

CDR3 sequence (DNA): TGTGCCAGCAGCCAGGGACAGGGGACCTACAATGAGCAGTTCTTC. The encoded protein is CASSQGQGTYNEQFF. The chain employs TRBV6-2 or TRBV6-3 and TRBJ2-1; TRBD1 matches at 10 bases. The CDR3 has 15 residues. Germline CDR1 and CDR2: MNHEY and SVGEGT. The junction had 4 bases not matched to a gene; V was cut back by 6 bases and J by 2 bases.

This rearrangement joins TRBV9 to TRBJ2-3, with 8 bases fitting TRBD2. This CDR3 is 15 amino acids long. The V and J ends lost 0 bases and 0 bases, in that order; junction bases with no gene match: 0. The V gene's germline CDR1 is SGDLS and CDR2 YYNGEE. The CDR3 sequence is CASSVAGGSTDTQYF. Written as DNA, the CDR3 is TGTGCCAGCAGCGTAGCGGGAGGGAGCACAGATACGCAGTATTTT.

The sample holds many counts of this clonotype. The chain couples TRBV7-2 to TRBJ2-3, with D unclear. CDR3 length equals 14 residues. The germline V and J ends were trimmed by 8 bases and 2 bases, with 14 bases remaining between them. The germline CDR1 and CDR2 sequences are SGHTA and FQGNSA. CDR3 sequence (DNA): TGTGCCAGCTCTAAGGTTATCAACACAGATACGCAGTATTTT. Protein sequence: CASSKVINTDTQYF.

Remarks on this clonotype: This may be a read error, as it is one base from a much larger clone. The CDR3 protein is CASKGVDEQFF. CDR3 sequence (DNA): TGTGCCAGCAAAGGGGTCGATGAGCAGTTCTTC. The rearrangement joins TRBV7-9 to TRBJ2-1, with D perhaps matching TRBD1 (5 bases). This CDR3 comprises 11 residues. V was clipped by 7 bases and J by 8 bases, with 9 bases between them. Germline V gives CDR1 SEHNR, CDR2 FQNEAQ (reference sequence).

The chain employs TRBV7-9 and TRBJ2-2; D is unresolved. This CDR3 is built from 14 residues. Trimming shortened V by 5 bases and J by 1 base, and 8 bases separated the two germline ends. Per germline, CDR1 SEHNR and CDR2 FQNEAQ (reference sequence). The CDR3 here is CASSPLMNTGELFF. CDR3 sequence (DNA): TGTGCCAGCAGCCCCCTCATGAACACCGGGGAGCTGTTTTTT.

This clonotype has a count of ten or more. The chain is built from TRBV7-2 and TRBJ2-5; perhaps TRBD2 as D (6 bases). Germline-derived CDR1 and CDR2 are SGHTA and FQGNSA. This CDR3 comprises 17 residues. V was trimmed by 0 bases and J by 0 bases, leaving 14 bases between them. CDR3 DNA: TGTGCCAGCAGCTTAGCCCCGCGCGGAGGGTACCAAGAGACCCAGTACTTC. Its translation is CASSLAPRGGYQETQYF.

This clonotype was seen more than once but under ten times. The chain joins TRBV20-1 to TRBJ2-7; D tentatively fits TRBD1 or TRBD2 (6 bases each). The V gene's germline CDR1 is DFQATT and CDR2 SNEGSKA (reference sequence). V gave up 0 bases and J gave up 3 bases, with 12 bases separating them. The CDR3 totals 14 residues. CDR3 sequence (DNA): TGCAGTGCTAGAGATGTCGGGGGACACTACGAGCAGTACTTC. This translates into CSARDVGGHYEQYF.

There are many counts of this clonotype. The J gene is TRBJ1-1, the V gene TRBV6-5; D might be TRBD1 (6 bases). This CDR3 has 17 residues. CDR1 is MNHEY, CDR2 SVGAGI, per germline. V gave up 4 bases and J gave up 6 bases, with 24 bases separating them. The chain's CDR3 is CASSSPRDGGAGAEAFF. The CDR3 region has the DNA TGTGCCAGCAGTTCCCCAAGGGATGGGGGGGCCGGGGCTGAAGCTTTCTTT.

This clonotype occurred a few times. Written as DNA, the CDR3 is TGTGCCAGCAGCTTAGTCTCTACAAACACCGGGGAGCTGTTTTTT. This translates into CASSLVSTNTGELFF. The rearrangement links TRBV7-2 to TRBJ2-2; D gene uncertain. V was pared by 1 base and J by 2 bases, with 8 bases between. The CDR3 covers 15 residues. Germline values: CDR1 SGHTA, CDR2 FQGNSA.

This clonotype was observed many times. J is TRBJ2-7 and V is TRBV7-2, with D unclear. V was trimmed by 1 base and J by 5 bases, leaving 12 bases between them. Germline values: CDR1 SGHTA, CDR2 FQGNSA. This CDR3 has 14 amino acids. The CDR3: CASSLVTQSHEQYF. The CDR3 DNA follows: TGTGCCAGCAGCTTAGTGACCCAGTCCCACGAGCAGTACTTC.

The table lists this clonotype with a few counts. The CDR3: CASSLERVGEDNYGYTF. Here the CDR3 DNA reads TGTGCCAGCAGTTTGGAAAGGGTCGGGGAAGATAACTATGGCTACACCTTC. The V and J genes are TRBV28 and TRBJ1-2, with unresolved D. From germline, CDR1 is MDHEN and CDR2 SYDVKM. The CDR3 runs to 17 residues. Trimming took off 3 bases at V and 1 base at J, with 18 bases between the two ends.

This clonotype has just a few counts. The chain links TRBV29-1 to TRBJ2-2, with 10 positions matching TRBD1. The germline V gene has CDR1 SQVTM and CDR2 ANQGSEA. The length of the CDR3 is 16 residues. J was trimmed by 4 bases and V by 5 bases; bases with no gene match: 10. In nucleotides, the CDR3 is TGCAGCGTTCGACAGGGGGCTCGCGTCAGCACCGGGGAGCTGTTTTTT. Translation gives CSVRQGARVSTGELFF.

This clonotype was seen repeatedly, ten times or more. The J gene is TRBJ1-1, the V gene TRBV6-2 or TRBV6-3; possibly TRBD1 for D (5 bases). This CDR3 comprises 15 residues. V gave up 7 bases and J gave up 11 bases, with 26 bases separating them. Germline-derived CDR1 and CDR2 are MNHEY and SVGEGT. The CDR3 nucleotides are TGTGCCAGCATCGACGGGGGGTACCGGCCTTTGAATGCTTTCTTT. Its translation: CASIDGGYRPLNAFF.

The chain employs TRBV7-9 and TRBJ1-1; D not certain. V was pared by 4 bases and J by 7 bases, with 10 bases between. Per the germline V gene, CDR1 is SEHNR and CDR2 is FQNEAQ (reference sequence). The CDR3 spans 12 residues. CDR3 in amino acids: CASSSQYGEAFF. The DNA of the CDR3 is TGTGCCAGCAGCTCCCAATACGGTGAAGCTTTCTTT. The variable domain in full, completed from reference TRBV7-9 and TRBJ1-1, reads DTGVSQNPRHKITKRGQNVTFRCDPISEHNRLYWYRQTLGQGPEFLTYFQNEAQLEKSRLLSDRFSAERPKGSFSTLEIQRTEQGDSAMYLCASSSQYGEAFFGQGTRLTVV.

This clonotype has a count of ten or more. The chain joins TRBV7-2 to TRBJ2-2; D is ambiguous. Trimming cost V 5 bases and J 0 bases, with 4 bases left between them. Germline values: CDR1 SGHTA, CDR2 FQGNSA. This CDR3 has 13 amino acids. The DNA of the CDR3 is TGTGCCAGCAGCCGACCGAACACCGGGGAGCTGTTTTTT. Residues: CASSRPNTGELFF.

Ten or more counts support this clonotype. The rearrangement uses TRBV10-3 and TRBJ2-1; possible D gene TRBD2, 5 bases. The CDR3 consists of 16 residues. V dropped 3 bases and J dropped 8 bases, with 20 bases sitting between them. Germline V gives CDR1 ENHRY, CDR2 SYGVKD. In DNA, the CDR3 is TGTGCCATCAGTGACCTTCTGGTCCCCTCGAGGGATGAGCAGTTCTTC. Protein product: CAISDLLVPSRDEQFF.

This clonotype was detected many times. The CDR3 reads CASTPRGRTYEQYF. DNA of the CDR3: TGCGCCAGCACCCCCAGGGGGCGCACCTACGAGCAGTACTTC. The chain carries TRBV5-1 and TRBJ2-7; TRBD1 agrees at 8 bases. The germline gives CDR1 SGHRS, CDR2 YFSETQ. The CDR3 is 14 residues long. V lost 6 bases to trimming and J lost 2 bases; unmatched junction nucleotides: 7.

This clonotype showed up many times. The rearrangement joins TRBV28 to TRBJ1-1; no clear D. CDR1 is MDHEN and CDR2 is SYDVKM in the germline V gene. The V end lost 2 bases, the J end lost 10 bases, and 14 bases lay between the germline ends. The CDR3 has 13 amino acids. In DNA form, the CDR3 reads TGTGCCAGCAGTTTACCCGCGACAATTGCAGCTTTCTTT. This gives the protein CASSLPATIAAFF.

This clonotype showed up just once. A much more abundant neighbour one base away suggests this may be a read error. The rearrangement uses TRBV7-2 and TRBJ2-5, with D tentatively TRBD2 (6 bases). This CDR3 is built from 15 residues. Germline loops: CDR1 SGHTA, CDR2 FQGNSA. The CDR3 region is CASSISRGGWETRYF. The DNA for the CDR3 is TGTGCCAGCAGCATTAGTCGGGGAGGCTGGGAGACCCGGTACTTC.

This clonotype was seen many times. The chain recombines TRBV11-2 with TRBJ2-7; 7 bases agree with TRBD2. Germline V gene lookup returns CDR1 SGHAT and CDR2 FQNNGV. This CDR3 comprises 15 residues. V dropped 0 bases and J dropped 7; count of bases not matched to a gene: 9. The CDR3, as DNA: TGTGCCAGCAGCTTAGATCCGAGCGGGGCATCAGAGCAGTACTTC. Encoded protein: CASSLDPSGASEQYF. The entire variable domain, with the rest obtained from reference TRBV11-2 and TRBJ2-7, is as follows: EAGVAQSPRYKIIEKRQSVAFWCNPISGHATLYWYQQILGQGPKLLIQFQNNGVVDDSQLPKDRFSAERLKGVDSTLKIQPAKLEDSAVYLCASSLDPSGASEQYFGPGTRLTVT.

The gene calls are TRBV2 and TRBJ2-5; 11 nucleotides align to TRBD2. Trimming cost V 3 bases and J 2 bases; bases outside gene matches: 2. The germline CDR1 and CDR2 sequences are SNHLY and FYNNEI. The CDR3 runs to 15 residues. CDR3 residues: CASSDASGGQETQYF. The CDR3 DNA reads TGTGCCAGCAGTGACGCTAGCGGGGGGCAAGAGACCCAGTACTTC.

The V and J genes are TRBV12-3 or TRBV12-4 and TRBJ1-2; D is undetermined. This CDR3 comprises 14 residues. Between the trimmed V and J ends, which lost 2 bases and 5 bases, there was a span of 12 bases. Written as DNA, the CDR3 is TGTGCCAGCAGTTTATTGGGCTCCTCGTATGGCTACACCTTC. It translates to CASSLLGSSYGYTF.

J is TRBJ1-1 and V is TRBV6-1, with TRBD1 as a possible D gene (5 bases). Germline V CDR1 and CDR2: MNHNS, SASEGT. This CDR3 is 13 amino acids long. CDR3 region: CVGQGIVNTEAFF. CDR3 DNA: TGTGTGGGGCAAGGGATAGTGAACACTGAAGCTTTCTTT.

This chain connects TRBV14 to TRBJ1-3; D remains ambiguous. Germline V CDR1 and CDR2: SGHDN, FVKESK. With 4 bases removed from V and 2 bases from J, the gap between germline ends came to 12 bases. The CDR3 spans 15 residues. CDR3 nucleotides: TGTGCCAGCAGCCCGGTACGATATACTGGAAACACCATATATTTT. Translation gives CASSPVRYTGNTIYF.

There are many counts of this clonotype. V usage is TRBV7-3 and J usage is TRBJ2-1; D is possibly TRBD1 or TRBD2 (6 bases each). V gave up 3 bases and J gave up 7 bases, with 13 bases separating them. The CDR3 is 14 amino acids. CDR1 is SGHTA and CDR2 is FQGTGA in the germline V gene. For the CDR3, the DNA is TGTGCCAGCAGCTTTCTAGGAGGGACAAATGAGCAGTTCTTC. It translates to CASSFLGGTNEQFF.